This T cell receptor beta chain was sequenced for a study of OX40 agonist ivuxolimab in advanced cancers. Study information: Partial responses were recorded for three patients, including one with hepatocellular carcinoma and two with cutaneous melanoma.

The assay was immunoSEQ multiplex PCR, and TCRdb's table has in-frame clones only and misses some. This sample carries some 33,000 clones, just over 90% of them seen once, and the ten largest clones take under 5.5%. Sequencing used CD4+ or CD8+ T cells sorted from blood, obtained in a trial of the OX40 agonist ivuxolimab. This clonotype was obtained from an adult with an advanced solid tumor such as melanoma, head and neck, liver or kidney cancer.

The DNA of the CDR3 is TGTGCCAGTAGTTTTGGCAGCTGGGGGACCCAGTACTTC. Protein: CASSFGSWGTQYF. This chain connects TRBV19 to TRBJ2-5; unclear D gene. Trimming removed 5 bases from V and 7 bases from J, with 14 bases in between. CDR1 and CDR2 (germline): LNHDA, SQIVND (reference sequence). The CDR3 has 13 residues.